This TCR beta chain was profiled in a study of control samples from healthy donors and cancer patients. Germline CDR1 reads PRHDT; CDR2 reads FYEKMQ (reference sequence). V was trimmed by 5 bases and J by 2 bases, leaving 16 bases between them. CDR3 size: 16 residues. This table comes from immunoSEQ multiplex PCR, and its TCRdb copy is limited to in-frame clones, with some not included. The table lists tens of thousands of clones, roughly 82% of them singletons. The chain joins TRBV13 to TRBJ1-3, with D possibly matching TRBD1 (5 bases). Sequenced material: PBMCs. The TCR comes from a woman in her forties or fifties with lung cancer. CDR3 loop: CASSLRPGNTGNTIYF. The CDR3 DNA follows: TGTGCCAGCAGCCTCAGACCAGGGAACACTGGAAACACCATATATTTT.